A selection of T cell receptor beta chains follows, all from one sample in a study of T cells in Graves' hyperthyroidism and ophthalmopathy. TCRdb fed the multiplex PCR reads into MiXCR, producing one record per CDR3 protein. In the table there are about 690,000 distinct CDR3 sequences, 17% of which are singletons. Material: blood. The receptors were gathered from a man aged 50-60 years with Graves' hyperthyroidism. Both conserved end residues are part of each CDR3. The order of the fields is J gene, clone size, V gene, D gene, CDR3 protein, CDR3 DNA. A D gene is named only where the DNA matches it firmly. Clone sizes are given selectively: once, few, many, or a class where the clone is expanded.

>TRBJ1-5|many|TRBV11-2|NA
CASSPDQGNQPQHF
TGTGCCAGCAGCCCCGACCAGGGGAATCAGCCCCAGCATTTT
>TRBJ1-2|many|TRBV6-5|TRBD1
CASSLGQGAQFYGYTF
TGTGCCAGCAGTCTCGGACAGGGGGCGCAGTTCTATGGCTACACCTTC
>TRBJ1-2|NA|TRBV6-1|NA
CASRVGDIYGYTF
TGTGCCAGCCGCGTGGGAGATATATATGGCTACACCTTC
>TRBJ1-5|few|TRBV5-4|TRBD1
CASSDGTGDGNQPQHF
TGTGCCAGCAGCGATGGGACAGGGGATGGCAATCAGCCCCAGCATTTT
>TRBJ2-1|NA|TRBV19|NA
CATSLVAGSYNEQFF
TGTGCGACCTCACTTGTTGCGGGATCTTACAATGAGCAGTTCTTC
>TRBJ2-7|many|TRBV7-2|TRBD1
CASSFQQGASYEQYF
TGTGCCAGCAGTTTTCAACAGGGGGCCTCCTACGAGCAGTACTTC
>TRBJ2-1|many|TRBV7-2|TRBD2
CASSLFGGAGVVGEQFF
TGTGCCAGCAGCTTATTCGGTGGCGCGGGAGTGGTTGGTGAGCAGTTCTTC
>TRBJ2-7|many|TRBV7-8|NA
CASMDRESYEQYF
TGTGCCAGTATGGACAGAGAATCCTACGAGCAGTACTTC
>TRBJ2-7|NA|TRBV6-2/TRBV6-3|NA
CASSYVAGASYEQYF
TGTGCCAGCAGTTACGTGGCGGGGGCGTCCTACGAGCAGTACTTC
>TRBJ2-7|NA|TRBV4-1|NA
CASSQAHLASYEQYF
TGCGCCAGCAGCCAAGCCCATCTGGCTTCCTACGAGCAGTACTTC
>TRBJ2-3|many|TRBV20-1|NA
CSARDFVATIPAQYF
TGCAGTGCTAGAGATTTCGTGGCAACCATTCCGGCGCAGTATTTT
>TRBJ2-2|NA|TRBV30|NA
CAWGRDGTGELFF
TGTGCCTGGGGGCGTGATGGGACCGGGGAGCTGTTTTTT
>TRBJ2-1|NA|TRBV12-3/TRBV12-4|NA
CASSLVGARVASGEQFF
TGTGCCAGCAGCCTGGTCGGGGCGAGAGTAGCCTCAGGTGAGCAGTTCTTC
>TRBJ1-4|many|TRBV12-3/TRBV12-4|NA
CASTSGGAGEKLFF
TGTGCCAGCACCAGCGGAGGCGCCGGTGAAAAACTGTTTTTT
>TRBJ2-7|NA|TRBV4-3|TRBD2
CASSPGEGSGERSYEQYF
TGCGCCAGCAGCCCAGGTGAGGGGAGCGGGGAGAGATCCTACGAGCAGTACTTC
>TRBJ1-1|few|TRBV6-2/TRBV6-3|NA
CASSYQWGDTEAFF
TGTGCCAGCAGCTACCAATGGGGCGACACTGAAGCTTTCTTT
>TRBJ2-5|many|TRBV27|NA
CASSFSRPGETQYF
TGTGCCAGCAGTTTCTCACGTCCGGGAGAGACCCAGTACTTC
>TRBJ2-1|few|TRBV6-1|TRBD1
CASSKGQGPYNEQFF
TGTGCCAGCAGTAAAGGACAGGGACCCTACAATGAGCAGTTCTTC
>TRBJ2-4|NA|TRBV10-3|NA
CAISSNREAKNIQYF
TGTGCCATCAGTTCTAACAGGGAGGCCAAAAACATTCAGTACTTC
>TRBJ2-2|NA|TRBV19|TRBD2
CASSPLAGGPSGELFF
TGTGCCAGTAGTCCTCTAGCGGGAGGGCCGAGCGGGGAGCTGTTTTTT
>TRBJ2-1|few|TRBV6-2/TRBV6-3|NA
CASSFPTAGSSYNEQFF
TGTGCCAGCAGTTTCCCGACTGCGGGCAGCTCCTACAATGAGCAGTTCTTC
>TRBJ2-7|few|TRBV4-3|NA
CASSQAYEGGYEQYF
TGCGCCAGCAGCCAGGCGTACGAGGGCGGCTACGAGCAGTACTTC
>TRBJ1-5|many|TRBV7-8|NA
CASSLGLRLGNQPQHF
TGTGCCAGCAGCTTAGGGTTGAGGTTGGGCAATCAGCCCCAGCATTTT
>TRBJ1-5|many|TRBV20-1|TRBD1
CSAPRDRVLGQPQHF
TGCAGTGCGCCGCGGGACAGGGTGTTAGGTCAGCCCCAGCATTTT
>TRBJ2-7|few|TRBV15|TRBD1
CATSRDQTGTGSYEQYF
TGTGCCACCAGCAGAGACCAAACCGGGACAGGGTCCTACGAGCAGTACTTC
>TRBJ2-2|few|TRBV4-3|TRBD2
CASSQEPIGGGNTGELFF
TGCGCCAGCAGCCAAGAACCGATTGGCGGGGGGAACACCGGGGAGCTGTTTTTT
>TRBJ1-3|few|TRBV6-4|NA
CASSDSAYSGNTIYF
TGTGCCAGCAGTGACTCTGCTTACTCTGGAAACACCATATATTTT
>TRBJ2-7|NA|TRBV9|NA
CASSVAGTDEQYF
TGTGCCAGCAGCGTAGCAGGGACGGACGAGCAGTACTTC
>TRBJ2-3|few|TRBV28|TRBD2
CASSKAGGLLDTQYF
TGTGCCAGCAGTAAAGCGGGGGGCCTCTTAGATACGCAGTATTTT
>TRBJ2-6|NA|TRBV4-1|TRBD1
CASSRGQGSSGANVLTF
TGCGCCAGCAGCCGGGGACAGGGGAGCTCTGGGGCCAACGTCCTGACTTTC
>TRBJ2-1|many|TRBV2|TRBD1
CASRGTASVNEQFF
TGTGCCAGCAGGGGGACAGCCTCCGTGAATGAGCAGTTCTTC
>TRBJ2-1|many|TRBV10-3|TRBD2
CAISPGTTNEQFF
TGTGCCATCAGCCCCGGGACTACCAATGAGCAGTTCTTC
>TRBJ2-1|NA|TRBV15|NA
CATSRTISRTVDEQFF
TGTGCCACCAGCAGGACTATCAGCCGGACTGTCGATGAGCAGTTCTTC
>TRBJ1-2|NA|TRBV5-5|NA
CASREGTFMGYGYTF
TGTGCCAGCAGAGAAGGGACATTTATGGGCTATGGCTACACCTTC
>TRBJ2-7|few|TRBV29-1|NA
CSVVGQPYEQYF
TGCAGCGTTGTAGGACAGCCATACGAGCAGTACTTC
>TRBJ1-2|NA|TRBV28|TRBD1
CASYSSRGPGYGYTF
TGTGCCAGCTATTCTTCGAGGGGGCCTGGCTATGGCTACACCTTC
>TRBJ2-7|many|TRBV28|NA
CASSTTAYEQYF
TGTGCCAGCAGCACGACAGCCTACGAGCAGTACTTC
>TRBJ2-3|NA|TRBV28|NA
CASSRTGRLKTQYF
TGTGCCAGCAGCCGGACGGGTCGTTTGAAGACGCAGTATTTT
>TRBJ2-3|NA|TRBV28|TRBD2
CANSSPLLAASGRNTQYF
TGTGCCAACAGTTCCCCTCTGCTGGCGGCTAGCGGGAGGAATACGCAGTATTTT
>TRBJ2-3|many|TRBV2|TRBD2
CASRGASGSADTQYF
TGTGCCAGCAGGGGTGCTAGCGGGAGTGCAGATACGCAGTATTTT
>TRBJ1-1|many|TRBV5-1|TRBD1
CASGDREGMNTEAFF
TGCGCCAGCGGAGACAGGGAGGGAATGAACACTGAAGCTTTCTTT
>TRBJ1-1|many|TRBV9|NA
CASSVSGENTEAFF
TGTGCCAGCAGCGTTAGCGGGGAGAACACTGAAGCTTTCTTT
>TRBJ2-1|many|TRBV7-9|TRBD2
CASSSRTSGRSNEQFF
TGTGCCAGCAGCAGCAGGACTAGCGGGAGGAGTAATGAGCAGTTCTTC
>TRBJ1-5|few|TRBV19|TRBD1
CASTPTGTGDNQPQHF
TGTGCCAGTACCCCAACCGGGACAGGGGACAATCAGCCCCAGCATTTT
>TRBJ2-1|many|TRBV6-1|TRBD2
CASSDGLAGGRNEQFF
TGTGCCAGCAGTGACGGACTAGCGGGAGGTAGGAATGAGCAGTTCTTC
>TRBJ1-4|NA|TRBV5-1|NA
CASSFAGFHEKLFF
TGCGCCAGCAGCTTCGCGGGGTTTCATGAAAAACTGTTTTTT
>TRBJ1-5|NA|TRBV27|NA
CASSLYYSDNQPQHF
TGTGCCAGCAGTTTATATTACAGTGATAATCAGCCCCAGCATTTT
>TRBJ1-5|many|TRBV6-5|NA
CASSLLEDQPQHF
TGTGCCAGCAGTTTATTGGAGGACCAGCCCCAGCATTTT